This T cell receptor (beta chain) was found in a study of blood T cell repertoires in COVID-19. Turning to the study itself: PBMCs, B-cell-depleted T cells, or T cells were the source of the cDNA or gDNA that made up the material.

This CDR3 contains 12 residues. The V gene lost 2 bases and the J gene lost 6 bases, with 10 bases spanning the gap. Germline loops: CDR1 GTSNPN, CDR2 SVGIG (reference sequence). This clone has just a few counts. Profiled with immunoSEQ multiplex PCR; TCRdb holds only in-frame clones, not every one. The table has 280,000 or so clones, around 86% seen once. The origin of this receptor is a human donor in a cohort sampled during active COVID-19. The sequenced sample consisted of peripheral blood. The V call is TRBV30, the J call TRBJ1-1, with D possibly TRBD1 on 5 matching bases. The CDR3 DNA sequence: TGTGCCTGGAGTTGGGTGACAGCTGAAGCTTTCTTT. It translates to CAWSWVTAEAFF.